This T cell receptor beta chain comes out of a study of blood T cell repertoires in COVID-19. The overall study: T cells, B-cell-depleted T cells, or PBMCs supplied cDNA or gDNA.

Individuals drawn from under 30 US areas were about 18 to 95 years old. What the recovered Cohort 3 donors had was two negative PCRs, clearance, or symptom resolution. Under the authors' procedure: How many nucleated cells were present was estimated from reference gene primer amplification. Sequencing used immunoSEQ multiplex PCR; TCRdb keeps in-frame clones, though not all of them. V and J calls and clone size come straight from that table; D and trimming were deduced from the DNA. The sample contains around 300,000 clones, 88% of which appear only once. There are 17 residues in the CDR3. J gave up 3 bases and V 3 bases, and 8 bases lay outside the gene matches. Germline V lookup: CDR1 SGDLS, CDR2 YYNGEE.

The sequenced material came from PBMCs or T cells enriched from blood (not recorded which). The source is a young woman who had recovered from COVID-19. This chain links TRBV9 with TRBJ2-1; TRBD2 matches 11 bases. In DNA form, the CDR3 reads TGTGCCAGCAGCGGCTTTAAGGGACTAGCGGTCTACAATGAGCAGTTCTTC. This translates into CASSGFKGLAVYNEQFF.